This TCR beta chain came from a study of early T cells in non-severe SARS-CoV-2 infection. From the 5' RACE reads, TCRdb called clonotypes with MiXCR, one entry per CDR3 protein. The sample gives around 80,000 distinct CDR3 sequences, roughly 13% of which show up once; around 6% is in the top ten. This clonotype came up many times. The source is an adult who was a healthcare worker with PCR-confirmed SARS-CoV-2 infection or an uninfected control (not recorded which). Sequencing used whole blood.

The CDR3 DNA reads TGTGCCAGCAGCTCTAGCGGGAACTACAATGAGCAGTTCTTC. Protein sequence: CASSSSGNYNEQFF. The chain carries TRBV7-9 and TRBJ2-1, with 9 bases fitting TRBD2. This CDR3 is 14 amino acids long. V was pared by 4 bases and J by 3 bases, with 1 base of the junction left unmatched. CDR1 SEHNR and CDR2 FQNEAQ come from the germline V gene (reference sequence).